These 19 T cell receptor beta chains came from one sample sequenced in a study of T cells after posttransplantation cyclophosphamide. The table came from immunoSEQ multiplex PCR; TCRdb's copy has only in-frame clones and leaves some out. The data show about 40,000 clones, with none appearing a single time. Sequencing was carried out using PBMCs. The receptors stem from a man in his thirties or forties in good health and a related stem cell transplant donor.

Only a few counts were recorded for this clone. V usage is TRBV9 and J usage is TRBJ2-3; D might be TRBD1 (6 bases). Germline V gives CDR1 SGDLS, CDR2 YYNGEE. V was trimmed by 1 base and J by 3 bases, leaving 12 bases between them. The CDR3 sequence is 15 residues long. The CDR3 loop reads CASSVNNRATDTQYF. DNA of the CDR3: TGTGCCAGCAGCGTAAACAACAGGGCAACAGATACGCAGTATTTT.

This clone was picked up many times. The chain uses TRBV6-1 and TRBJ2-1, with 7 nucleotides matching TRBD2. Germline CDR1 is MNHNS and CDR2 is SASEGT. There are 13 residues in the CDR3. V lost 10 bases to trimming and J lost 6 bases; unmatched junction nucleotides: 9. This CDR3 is CAIKVGGGNEQFF. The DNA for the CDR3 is TGTGCCATCAAGGTGGGGGGGGGCAATGAGCAGTTCTTC.

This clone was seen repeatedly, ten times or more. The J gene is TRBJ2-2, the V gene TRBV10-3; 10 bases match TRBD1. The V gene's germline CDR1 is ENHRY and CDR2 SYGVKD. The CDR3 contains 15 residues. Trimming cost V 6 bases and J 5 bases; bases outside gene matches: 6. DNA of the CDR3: TGTGCCATCAGCCGACAGGGGGCACCTACCGGGGAGCTGTTTTTT. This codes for CAISRQGAPTGELFF.

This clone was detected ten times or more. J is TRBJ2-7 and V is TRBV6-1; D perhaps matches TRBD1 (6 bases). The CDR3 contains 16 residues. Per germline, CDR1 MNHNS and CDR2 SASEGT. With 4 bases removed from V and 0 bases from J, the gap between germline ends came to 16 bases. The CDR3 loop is CASSGTAFLSSYEQYF. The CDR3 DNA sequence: TGTGCCAGCAGTGGGACAGCTTTCCTGAGCTCCTACGAGCAGTACTTC.

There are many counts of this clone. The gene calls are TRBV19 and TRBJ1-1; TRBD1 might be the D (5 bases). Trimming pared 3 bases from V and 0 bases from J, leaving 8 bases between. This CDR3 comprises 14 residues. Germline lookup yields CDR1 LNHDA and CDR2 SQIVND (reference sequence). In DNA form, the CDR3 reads TGTGCCAGTAGTATCCGGGGGATGAACACTGAAGCTTTCTTT. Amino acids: CASSIRGMNTEAFF.

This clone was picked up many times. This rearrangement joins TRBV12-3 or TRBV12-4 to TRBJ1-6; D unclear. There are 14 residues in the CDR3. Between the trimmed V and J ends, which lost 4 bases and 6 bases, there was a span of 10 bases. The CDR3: CASSSRGLNSPLHF. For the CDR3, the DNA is TGTGCCAGCAGTTCACGGGGTCTTAATTCACCCCTCCACTTT.

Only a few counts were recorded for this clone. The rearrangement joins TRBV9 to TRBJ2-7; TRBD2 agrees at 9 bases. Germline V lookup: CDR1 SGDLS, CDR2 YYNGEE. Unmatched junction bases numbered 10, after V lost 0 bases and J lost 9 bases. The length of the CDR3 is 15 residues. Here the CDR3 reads CASSVDPAGGRGQYF. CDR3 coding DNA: TGTGCCAGCAGCGTAGACCCAGCGGGGGGAAGGGGGCAGTACTTC.

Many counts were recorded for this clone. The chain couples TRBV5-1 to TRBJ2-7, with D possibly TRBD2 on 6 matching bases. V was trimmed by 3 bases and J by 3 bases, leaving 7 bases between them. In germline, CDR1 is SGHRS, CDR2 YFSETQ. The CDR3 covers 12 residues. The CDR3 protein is CASSSGLYEQYF. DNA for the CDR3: TGCGCCAGCAGCTCGGGACTCTACGAGCAGTACTTC.

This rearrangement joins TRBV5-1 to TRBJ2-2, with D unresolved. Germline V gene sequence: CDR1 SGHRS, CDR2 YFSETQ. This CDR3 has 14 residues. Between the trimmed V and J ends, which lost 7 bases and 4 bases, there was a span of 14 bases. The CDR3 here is CASHPSGPTGELFF. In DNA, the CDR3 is TGCGCCAGCCACCCGAGTGGGCCCACCGGGGAGCTGTTTTTT.

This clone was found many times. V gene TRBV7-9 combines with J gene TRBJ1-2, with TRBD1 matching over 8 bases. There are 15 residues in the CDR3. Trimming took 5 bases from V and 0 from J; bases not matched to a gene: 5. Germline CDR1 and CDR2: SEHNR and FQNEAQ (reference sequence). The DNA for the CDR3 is TGTGCCAGCAGCCGGGCAGGGGGCTCTAACTATGGCTACACCTTC. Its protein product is CASSRAGGSNYGYTF.

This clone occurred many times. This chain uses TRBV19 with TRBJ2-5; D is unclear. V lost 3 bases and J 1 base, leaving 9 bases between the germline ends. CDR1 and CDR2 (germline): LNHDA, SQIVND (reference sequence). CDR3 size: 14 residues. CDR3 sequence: CASSMGGGQETQYF. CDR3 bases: TGTGCCAGTAGTATGGGTGGCGGCCAAGAGACCCAGTACTTC.

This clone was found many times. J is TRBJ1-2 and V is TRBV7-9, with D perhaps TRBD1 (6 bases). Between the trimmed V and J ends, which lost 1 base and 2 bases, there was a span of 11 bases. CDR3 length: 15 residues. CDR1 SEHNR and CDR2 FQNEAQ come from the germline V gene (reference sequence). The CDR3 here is CASSLGVQGNYGYTF. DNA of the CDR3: TGTGCCAGCAGCTTAGGGGTACAGGGAAACTATGGCTACACCTTC.

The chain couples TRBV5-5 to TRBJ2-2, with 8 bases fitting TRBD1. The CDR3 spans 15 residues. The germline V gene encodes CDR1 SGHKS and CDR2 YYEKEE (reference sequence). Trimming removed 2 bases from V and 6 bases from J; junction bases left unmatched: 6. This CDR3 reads CASSFGQGVPGELFF. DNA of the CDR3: TGTGCCAGCAGCTTTGGACAGGGCGTACCCGGGGAGCTGTTTTTT.

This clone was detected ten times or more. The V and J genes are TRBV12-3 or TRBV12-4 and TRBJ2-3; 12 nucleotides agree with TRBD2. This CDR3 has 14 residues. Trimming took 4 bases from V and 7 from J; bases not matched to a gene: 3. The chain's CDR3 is CASSSLAGGHTQYF. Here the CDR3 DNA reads TGTGCCAGCAGTTCTCTAGCGGGGGGGCATACGCAGTATTTT.

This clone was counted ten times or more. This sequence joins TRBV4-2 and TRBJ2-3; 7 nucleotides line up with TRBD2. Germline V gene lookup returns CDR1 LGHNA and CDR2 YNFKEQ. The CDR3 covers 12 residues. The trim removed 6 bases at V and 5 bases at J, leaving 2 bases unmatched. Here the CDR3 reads CASRASGDTQYF. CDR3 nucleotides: TGTGCCAGCAGAGCTAGCGGAGATACGCAGTATTTT.

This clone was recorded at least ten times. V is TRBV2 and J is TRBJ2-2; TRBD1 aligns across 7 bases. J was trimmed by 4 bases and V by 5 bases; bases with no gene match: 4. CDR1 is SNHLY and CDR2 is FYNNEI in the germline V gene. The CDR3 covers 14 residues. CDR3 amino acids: CASSIDRATGELFF. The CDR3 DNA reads TGTGCCAGCAGTATAGACAGGGCCACCGGGGAGCTGTTTTTT.

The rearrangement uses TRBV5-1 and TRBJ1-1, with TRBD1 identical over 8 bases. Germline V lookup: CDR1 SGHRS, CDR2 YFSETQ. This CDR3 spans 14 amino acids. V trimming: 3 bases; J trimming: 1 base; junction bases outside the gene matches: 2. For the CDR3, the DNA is TGCGCCAGCAGCTCAACAGGGGGGAACACTGAAGCTTTCTTT. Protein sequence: CASSSTGGNTEAFF. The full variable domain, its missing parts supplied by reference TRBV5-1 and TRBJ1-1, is KAGVTQTPRYLIKTRGQQVTLSCSPISGHRSVSWYQQTPGQGLQFLFEYFSETQRNKGNFPGRFSGRQFSNSRSEMNVSTLELGDSALYLCASSSTGGNTEAFFGQGTRLTVV.

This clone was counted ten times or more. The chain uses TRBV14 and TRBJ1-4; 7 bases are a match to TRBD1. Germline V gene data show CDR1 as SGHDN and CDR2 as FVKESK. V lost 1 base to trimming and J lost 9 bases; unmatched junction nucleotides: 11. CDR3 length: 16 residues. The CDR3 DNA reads TGTGCCAGCAGCCAAGCCGATCAGGGGGGAAGGAAAAAACTGTTTTTT. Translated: CASSQADQGGRKKLFF.

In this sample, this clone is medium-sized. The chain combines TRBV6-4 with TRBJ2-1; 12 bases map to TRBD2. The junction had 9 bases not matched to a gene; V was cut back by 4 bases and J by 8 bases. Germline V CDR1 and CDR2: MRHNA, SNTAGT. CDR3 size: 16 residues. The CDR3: CASSALAGGVVDEQFF. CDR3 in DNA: TGTGCCAGCAGTGCACTAGCGGGGGGTGTTGTGGATGAGCAGTTCTTC.